This record looks at one T cell receptor (beta chain) sequence and its context. Its matching antigen is unknown. A multiplex PCR was run with 60 Vbeta primers and 13 Jbeta primers. The table came from immunoSEQ multiplex PCR; TCRdb's copy has only in-frame clones and leaves some out. This sample has 120,000 or so clones, with 75% to 90% found just once. Healthy individuals who donated bone marrow served as the donors. Donors were ostensibly healthy at sampling, although undocumented immune exposures were probable. The data belong to a study of cytomegalovirus exposure and HLA in healthy donors. General study findings and limits: Cytomegalovirus status was reportedly diagnosed by the classifier with high specificity and sensitivity. What TCR beta sequences reportedly achieved was accurate prediction of HLA-A and HLA-B alleles in most subjects.

V lost 2 bases and J 4 bases, leaving 9 bases between the germline ends. The CDR3 has 14 residues. Germline values: CDR1 SGHRS, CDR2 YFSETQ. Specimen: PBMCs. The chain is built from TRBV5-1 and TRBJ2-2, with D perhaps TRBD1 (6 bases). The TCR originated in a man aged 35-49 years in good health and CMV-seronegative. In nucleotides, the CDR3 is TGCGCCAGCAGCTTTACAGGGAGCACCGGGGAGCTGTTTTTT. It is translated as CASSFTGSTGELFF.